The 29 T cell receptor beta chains given below trace back to one sample, sequenced in a study of CD8 T cells in Susac syndrome. An input of about 0.45 to 1 ug of RNA was subjected to reverse transcription using random hexamers. TCRdb redid the calling of the immunoSEQ multiplex PCR reads with MiXCR, one entry per CDR3 protein. Among about 210,000 distinct CDR3 sequences listed, 95% were seen once. The sequenced material came from CD4+ T cells from PBMCs. These receptors came from a human donor with multiple sclerosis.

The CDR3 loop is CSVQGTPSGANVLTF. The CDR3 nucleotides read TGCAGCGTACAAGGGACTCCCTCTGGGGCCAACGTCCTGACTTTC. The gene calls are TRBV29-1 and TRBJ2-6; tentatively, D is TRBD2 (6 bases). This CDR3 comprises 15 residues. CDR1 and CDR2 from the germline V gene are SQVTM and ANQGSEA. V was cut by 6 bases and J by 0 bases, with 12 bases left in between.

This rearrangement joins TRBV9 to TRBJ1-2; a weak D match, TRBD1 (5 bases). The CDR3 has 16 amino acids. Germline V gene data show CDR1 as SGDLS and CDR2 as YYNGEE. Deletions cut 0 bases from V and 8 bases from J, with 20 bases between. The CDR3 DNA follows: TGTGCCAGCAGCGTAGCCCCTGGTGGACAACAAGGCGGCTACACCTTC. As protein: CASSVAPGGQQGGYTF.

This chain uses TRBV19 with TRBJ1-1; D gene unclear. The CDR3 is 12 residues long. V was shortened by 3 bases and J by 1 base, with 3 bases between the two germline ends. Germline V gene data show CDR1 as LNHDA and CDR2 as SQIVND (reference sequence). CDR3 protein: CASSMRNTEAFF. The CDR3 DNA sequence: TGTGCCAGTAGTATGAGGAACACTGAAGCTTTCTTT.

V is TRBV12-5 and J is TRBJ1-1, with D hard to call. Germline CDR1 and CDR2: LGHNT and FRNRAP. Trimming removed 2 bases at V and 0 bases at J, with 4 bases between. The CDR3 contains 13 residues. CDR3 protein: CASGLSMNTEAFF. DNA of the CDR3: TGTGCTAGTGGTTTGAGCATGAACACTGAAGCTTTCTTT.

The V and J genes are TRBV24-1 and TRBJ1-5; TRBD1 aligns across 7 bases. Germline V CDR1 and CDR2: KGHDR, SFDVKD. V dropped 8 bases and J dropped 9; count of bases not matched to a gene: 6. The CDR3 spans 12 residues. The CDR3 here is CATTSGQLPQHF. CDR3 in DNA: TGTGCCACCACCTCGGGACAGCTGCCCCAGCATTTT.

The chain is built from TRBV20-1 and TRBJ2-1; no clear D gene. CDR1 is DFQATT and CDR2 is SNEGSKA in the germline V gene (reference sequence). This CDR3 is built from 14 residues. Trimming stripped 5 bases from V and 0 bases from J, with 11 bases between. The CDR3 DNA follows: TGCAGTGCTTTCCCCGCAGGCTCCTACAATGAGCAGTTCTTC. Protein: CSAFPAGSYNEQFF.

The chain carries TRBV30 and TRBJ1-2, with D unresolved. The CDR3 runs 11 residues. V lost 7 bases and J 4 bases, leaving 10 bases between the germline ends. The germline V gene has CDR1 GTSNPN and CDR2 SVGIG (reference sequence). CDR3 DNA sequence: TGTGCCTCCCATTGGGGCTATGGCTACACCTTC. Amino acids: CASHWGYGYTF.

This CDR3 reads CSGRQGTEAFF. In DNA, the CDR3 is TGCAGCGGTCGACAGGGGACTGAAGCTTTCTTT. The chain uses TRBV29-1 and TRBJ1-1; 8 bases fit TRBD1. This CDR3 is 11 amino acids long. Germline CDR1 is SQVTM and CDR2 is ANQGSEA. V lost 7 bases and J lost 5; bases outside the gene matches: 3.

This clonotype was observed a few times. V and J are TRBV5-6 and TRBJ2-3, with TRBD2 identical over 8 bases. From germline, CDR1 is SGHDT and CDR2 YYEEEE. There are 15 residues in the CDR3. The J segment lost 1 base and the V segment lost 2 bases, leaving 3 bases of the junction unmatched. CDR3 amino acids: CASSLAGVGTDTQYF. The CDR3 region has the DNA TGTGCCAGCAGCTTAGCGGGAGTGGGCACAGATACGCAGTATTTT.

This clonotype has more than one count but fewer than ten. This sequence joins TRBV20-1 and TRBJ1-1; 9 bases fit TRBD1. Trimming removed 3 bases from V and 5 bases from J; junction bases left unmatched: 4. Per germline, CDR1 DFQATT and CDR2 SNEGSKA (reference sequence). The CDR3 spans 13 residues. The CDR3 loop reads CSARTGGNTEAFF. The CDR3 nucleotides are TGCAGTGCTAGGACAGGGGGGAATACTGAAGCTTTCTTT.

This rearrangement joins TRBV5-1 to TRBJ1-2; 7 nucleotides line up with TRBD1. The germline V gene has CDR1 SGHRS and CDR2 YFSETQ. The ends lost 0 bases at V and 4 bases at J; junction bases unmatched: 9. CDR3 length: 16 residues. The chain's CDR3 is CASSLGKGDSLYGYTF. CDR3 nucleotides: TGCGCCAGCAGCTTGGGGAAAGGGGACAGCCTCTATGGCTACACCTTC.

Note on this clonotype: A read error may be the cause here, since a much bigger clone is one base away. CDR3 residues: CASRLTDTQYF. CDR3 nucleotide sequence: TGTGCCAGCAGGCTCACAGATACGCAGTATTTT. The rearrangement joins TRBV12-3 or TRBV12-4 to TRBJ2-3; D not certain. V lost 6 bases, J lost 2 bases, and 3 bases lay in between. The CDR3 totals 11 residues.

J is TRBJ1-2 and V is TRBV9, with D maybe TRBD1 (5 bases). V gave up 5 bases and J gave up 7 bases, with 24 bases separating them. CDR3 length: 16 amino acids. From germline, CDR1 is SGDLS and CDR2 YYNGEE. Here the CDR3 reads CASSYNLHSGSGGYTF. CDR3 nucleotide sequence: TGTGCCAGCAGTTACAACCTCCACTCAGGGTCGGGTGGCTACACCTTC.

The chain carries TRBV28 and TRBJ1-2; D gene uncertain. V gave up 10 bases and J gave up 0 bases, with 15 bases separating them. Germline V gives CDR1 MDHEN, CDR2 SYDVKM. CDR3 size: 14 residues. The CDR3 sequence: CAILRRAANYGYTF. For the CDR3, the DNA is TGTGCCATACTACGGAGGGCGGCTAACTATGGCTACACCTTC.

This chain connects TRBV2 to TRBJ2-1; no reliable D call. There are 12 residues in the CDR3. The ends were cut back, 4 bases at V and 5 bases at J, with 6 bases in the middle. The germline CDR1 and CDR2 sequences are SNHLY and FYNNEI. CDR3 coding DNA: TGTGCCAGCAGTGTGGCGGACAATGAGCAGTTCTTC. Translation gives CASSVADNEQFF.

The V call is TRBV4-1, the J call TRBJ2-3; D is undetermined. There are 19 residues in the CDR3. Trimming removed 0 bases at V and 1 base at J, with 20 bases between. From germline, CDR1 is MGHRA and CDR2 YSYEKL. The CDR3 DNA sequence: TGCGCCAGCAGCCAAGACCCGGCCCTTACTGCGGCGGGCACAGATACGCAGTATTTT. Residues: CASSQDPALTAAGTDTQYF.

This clonotype appeared once. This chain connects TRBV15 to TRBJ1-1; D is ambiguous. The CDR3 contains 15 residues. Trimming pared 1 base from V and 2 bases from J, leaving 11 bases between. Germline V CDR1 and CDR2: LNHNV, YYDKDF (reference sequence). CDR3 nucleotide sequence: TGTGCCACCAGCAGAGGTGGACGTATCAACACTGAAGCTTTCTTT. Protein: CATSRGGRINTEAFF.

The chain combines TRBV7-3 with TRBJ2-6; weak D call: TRBD1 (6 bases). Germline CDR1 is SGHTA and CDR2 is FQGTGA. V lost 6 bases and J lost 1, with 10 bases in between. The CDR3 length is 15 residues. The CDR3, as DNA: TGTGCCAGCAGTCCACAGGGTTCTGGGGCCAACGTCCTGACTTTC. It codes for CASSPQGSGANVLTF.

This clonotype is a singleton in its sample. The chain combines TRBV5-4 with TRBJ1-1, with D tentatively TRBD1 (6 bases). CDR3 length: 16 residues. The V gene lost 0 bases and the J gene lost 3 bases, with 15 bases spanning the gap. In germline, CDR1 is SGHNT, CDR2 YYREEE (reference sequence). The DNA of the CDR3 is TGTGCCAGCAGCTTGGCCAGGGGAATTGGGGACACTGAAGCTTTCTTT. It yields the protein CASSLARGIGDTEAFF.

The chain employs TRBV7-9 and TRBJ2-2; 7 bases line up with TRBD1. The ends lost 7 bases at V and 1 base at J; junction bases unmatched: 3. Per the germline V gene, CDR1 is SEHNR and CDR2 is FQNEAQ (reference sequence). This CDR3 has 14 amino acids. The CDR3 protein is CASTRQGNTGELFF. CDR3 nucleotides: TGTGCCAGCACTCGACAGGGGAACACCGGGGAGCTGTTTTTT.

J is TRBJ2-7 and V is TRBV20-1, with 7 nucleotides matching TRBD1. The CDR3 consists of 14 residues. Germline CDR1 DFQATT, CDR2 SNEGSKA (reference sequence). Trimming removed 6 bases from V and 0 bases from J; junction bases left unmatched: 8. In nucleotides, the CDR3 is TGCAGTGCAAGACAGGGATCAAACTCCTACGAGCAGTACTTC. Protein sequence: CSARQGSNSYEQYF.

V and J are TRBV18 and TRBJ2-1, with D perhaps TRBD1 (6 bases). V was clipped by 6 bases and J by 8 bases, with 23 bases between them. The germline V gene has CDR1 KGHSH and CDR2 LQKENI. This CDR3 is 16 amino acids long. The CDR3 here is CASSAGGPQGSDEQFF. For the CDR3, the DNA is TGTGCCAGCTCCGCTGGGGGACCTCAGGGGTCCGATGAGCAGTTCTTC.

The CDR3 loop is CSAGHSSSYEQYF. Written as DNA, the CDR3 is TGCAGCGCCGGACATTCGAGCTCCTACGAGCAGTACTTC. V usage is TRBV29-1 and J usage is TRBJ2-7; a possible D gene is TRBD1 (5 bases). The germline V gene has CDR1 SQVTM and CDR2 ANQGSEA. The CDR3 loop spans 13 amino acids. V lost 7 bases, J lost 0 bases, and 13 bases lay in between.

The chain is built from TRBV20-1 and TRBJ1-1, with TRBD1 matching over 7 bases. Germline CDR1 and CDR2: DFQATT and SNEGSKA (reference sequence). J was trimmed by 5 bases and V by 3 bases; bases with no gene match: 3. There are 12 residues in the CDR3. The CDR3 sequence: CSASRGKTEAFF. The DNA for the CDR3 is TGCAGTGCTAGCAGGGGGAAAACTGAAGCTTTCTTT.

This sequence joins TRBV30 and TRBJ2-1; D may be TRBD2 (5 bases). The CDR3 runs to 13 residues. V was pared by 2 bases and J by 4 bases, with 9 bases between. Germline CDR1 GTSNPN, CDR2 SVGIG (reference sequence). CDR3: CAWSLAQYNEQFF. DNA of the CDR3: TGTGCCTGGAGTCTAGCTCAATACAATGAGCAGTTCTTC.

This chain joins TRBV10-3 and TRBJ1-1; no clear D. V was cut by 5 bases and J by 4 bases, with 8 bases left in between. The germline V gene encodes CDR1 ENHRY and CDR2 SYGVKD. This CDR3 has 12 amino acids. In DNA form, the CDR3 reads TGTGCCATCAGTTCGTCTTCCACTGAAGCTTTCTTT. Residues: CAISSSSTEAFF.

This chain links TRBV25-1 with TRBJ2-3; 7 nucleotides agree with TRBD1. Germline trimming cut 9 bases from V and 4 bases from J; bases unmatched to any gene: 7. Per germline, CDR1 MGHDK and CDR2 SYGVNS. This CDR3 is built from 13 residues. This chain's CDR3 is CASGQAGADTQYF. Written as DNA, the CDR3 is TGTGCCAGTGGACAGGCGGGCGCAGATACGCAGTATTTT.

This clonotype has just one count. V is TRBV25-1 and J is TRBJ2-5; D gene unclear. This CDR3 spans 14 amino acids. Between the trimmed V and J ends, which lost 3 bases and 3 bases, there was a span of 11 bases. CDR1 and CDR2 from the germline V gene are MGHDK and SYGVNS. The CDR3: CASSDHRRKETQYF. For the CDR3, the DNA is TGTGCCAGCAGTGATCATCGGCGGAAAGAGACCCAGTACTTC.

The CDR3 bases are TGTGCCAGCAGCCCCAGCCTAGGTGCGAATTCACCCCTCCACTTT. It yields the protein CASSPSLGANSPLHF. The rearrangement links TRBV9 to TRBJ1-6; D gene unclear. The CDR3 has 15 amino acids. Per germline, CDR1 SGDLS and CDR2 YYNGEE. The ends were cut back, 4 bases at V and 7 bases at J, with 15 bases in the middle.